This T cell receptor (beta chain) was sequenced in a study of identical twins. Study results and limitations: Analyses of zero insertions could be partly confounded by invariant MAIT and iNKT cells. The abundant beta clonotypes from cord blood had fewer insertions, and memory repertoires had none of this.

This CDR3 comprises 16 residues. V was clipped by 3 bases and J by 0 bases; unmatched bases: 5. The V gene's germline CDR1 is SGHAT and CDR2 FQNNGV. As for this clonotype: What it binds is not known.

TCRdb ran MiXCR on the 5' RACE reads and lists one entry per CDR3 protein. The sample holds around 490,000 distinct CDR3 sequences, around 15% seen once. Another study also made use of these data, one on yellow fever vaccine responses in identical twins. That paper notes: It has been reported that, in twins, the vaccine T cell response seemed partly convergent and partly personalized.

J is TRBJ2-3 and V is TRBV11-2; 8 bases are shared with TRBD2. What was sequenced was CD4+ T cells sorted from blood. This TCR was recovered from a woman in her late teens or twenties in good health. The CDR3 region has the DNA TGTGCCAGCAGCTTCCGGGAGGGGCCTAGCACAGATACGCAGTATTTT. Protein sequence: CASSFREGPSTDTQYF.